This T cell receptor (beta chain) was documented in a study of T cells after yellow fever vaccination (dated by TCRdb to between 2018 and 2021). With respect to the entire study: Libraries from fractions with low cell numbers were prepared with the SMART-Seq v4 Ultra Low Input RNA kit. To follow T-cell clones before and after primary and booster YFV17D yellow fever vaccination, bulk TCR alpha and beta repertoires were sequenced over time. Two healthy male donors made up the cohort, one aged 18 to 29 years and the other aged 30 to 40 years. Blood was drawn at multiple timepoints before and after primary and secondary immunization, with bulk PBMC replicates and cell subsets isolated. Study-level results and caveats: After the booster, most of the clones that had expanded following primary vaccination were detected again (approximately 96% of CD4 and 80% to 90% of CD8), which suggests that memory was broadly maintained. Computational filtering was needed because FACS-sorted repertoires could contain abundant contaminating clonotypes from the bulk population. Compared with the primary T-cell response, the secondary T-cell response was weaker but faster, peaking on day 5 rather than day 15. A small fraction of clonotypes appeared in both the CD4 and CD8 compartments, likely as a result of convergent recombination. The study included only two donors, which limits how far the findings can be generalized.

The meaning of the sample's treatment or condition label: live attenuated yellow fever vaccine strain. Two biological replicates of bulk PBMCs were collected at each blood-draw timepoint. A standard Ficoll-Paque protocol was used to isolate PBMCs from peripheral blood. TriZol was used to extract RNA from bulk PBMCs, CD4 and CD8 fractions, and dextramer-positive and dextramer-negative fractions. As encoded in the germline V gene, CDR1 is SGHRS while CDR2 is YFSETQ. V is reduced by 3 bases and J by 4 bases, leaving a spacing of 22 bases between them. Its CDR3 holds 17 amino acids, cysteine through phenylalanine. Of all the DNA, just the CDR3 is kept, 51 bases in frame from base 1. TCR cDNA was made using 5'RACE template switching, a step that added a universal primer site and unique molecular identifiers. cDNA synthesis was primed from both the TCR alpha and TCR beta constant segments. Libraries were amplified in two PCR steps, with sample barcodes and sequencing adapters added in the second step. Sequencing of libraries was done on Illumina HiSeq 2500 (2x100 bp) or NovaSeq (2x150 bp). Per the original workflow: MIGEC handled demultiplexing of reads and collapsing into UMI consensus sequences, while MiXCR performed V(D)J alignment. Vaccine-responding clonotypes were identified with edgeR using replicate PBMC samples, with FDR below 0.01 and a log2 fold change above 5 up to day 15 being required. Bulk clonotypes were assigned CD4 or CD8 identity according to which sequenced CD4 or CD8 repertoire held them at higher abundance. Using fastp at Q25 and MiXCR, TCRdb reprocessed the public reads and kept productive beta chains. All rows with the same CDR3 protein become a single entry with the most common DNA and genes. TCRdb, rather than the study authors, made the V and J calls. The sample includes about 350,000 distinct CDR3 sequences, with around 8.1% observed a single time. The biggest ten clones account for approximately 15% of the sample.

Note on this clonotype: Which antigen it targets is not known. Base qualities are not provided; no much larger clone lies one nucleotide away.

This clonotype was sampled from a man aged 18 to 29 who received the YFV17D yellow fever vaccine. This material consisted of PBMCs, taken around 45 days after the first yellow fever vaccination. Rearrangement joined TRBV5-1 to TRBJ1-2, with the D gene not clear enough to name. The CDR3 region has the sequence CASSSEDGHRPRYGYTF. In nucleotides, the sequence is TGCGCCAGCAGCTCGGAGGACGGCCACCGCCCCCGCTATGGCTACACCTTC.